The 20 T cell receptor beta chains below come from one sample, sequenced in a study of blood T cell repertoires in COVID-19. Generated by immunoSEQ multiplex PCR, the TCRdb table keeps only in-frame clones and is missing some. The data hold more than 300,000 clones, with 86% observed a single time. Sequenced material: PBMCs or T cells enriched from blood (not recorded which). All receptors derive from a man under 40 who had recovered from COVID-19.

Only a few counts were recorded for this clone. The V gene is TRBV6-4, the J gene TRBJ2-1; the D gene is possibly TRBD1 (6 bases). The CDR3 length is 14 residues. Germline assignment: CDR1 MRHNA and CDR2 SNTAGT. With 0 bases removed from V and 6 bases from J, the gap between germline ends came to 9 bases. CDR3 protein: CASSDSGGFNEQFF. The CDR3 region has the DNA TGTGCCAGCAGTGACTCAGGGGGATTCAATGAGCAGTTCTTC.

V usage is TRBV6-5 and J usage is TRBJ1-1; 9 nucleotides agree with TRBD1. V was pared by 5 bases and J by 4 bases, with 8 bases of the junction left unmatched. Germline V gene lookup returns CDR1 MNHEY and CDR2 SVGAGI. This CDR3 has 15 amino acids. The CDR3 protein is CASSLGTGSRTEAFF. In DNA form, the CDR3 reads TGTGCCAGCAGTCTCGGGACAGGGAGTCGCACTGAAGCTTTCTTT.

This clone was counted once. The rearrangement joins TRBV5-4 to TRBJ2-5, with TRBD1 matching over 8 bases. Trimming at V came to 4 bases and at J to 5 bases, leaving 7 bases not matched to a gene. The CDR3 totals 14 residues. Germline CDR1 and CDR2: SGHNT and YYREEE (reference sequence). The CDR3 region has the DNA TGTGCCAGCAGCGTCGGACAGGGCTCGGAGACCCAGTACTTC. It yields the protein CASSVGQGSETQYF.

The chain combines TRBV5-1 with TRBJ2-4; D perhaps matches TRBD2 (5 bases). Per germline, CDR1 SGHRS and CDR2 YFSETQ. V lost 6 bases, J lost 2 bases, and 18 bases lay in between. The CDR3 is 16 residues long. CDR3: CASIRTGSAPKNIQYF. The CDR3 bases are TGCGCCAGCATCCGGACGGGGTCCGCTCCCAAAAACATTCAGTACTTC.

This rearrangement joins TRBV15 to TRBJ1-3; D gene uncertain. The CDR3 has 14 amino acids. Trimming cost V 8 bases and J 3 bases, with 14 bases left between them. Germline lookup yields CDR1 LNHNV and CDR2 YYDKDF (reference sequence). CDR3 region: CATRGAPSGNTIYF. The CDR3 coding sequence is TGTGCCACCCGAGGTGCACCGAGTGGAAACACCATATATTTT.

The chain has TRBV7-2 and TRBJ2-5, with a tentative D call TRBD1 (6 bases). This CDR3 spans 15 amino acids. Germline CDR1 and CDR2: SGHTA and FQGNSA. Trimming removed 2 bases at V and 5 bases at J, with 15 bases between. The CDR3 spells CASSLIRGYWETQYF. The CDR3 DNA is TGTGCCAGCAGCTTAATAAGGGGGTATTGGGAGACCCAGTACTTC. The whole variable domain, filled in from reference TRBV7-2 and TRBJ2-5, reads GAGVSQSPSNKVTEKGKDVELRCDPISGHTALYWYRQSLGQGLEFLIYFQGNSAPDKSGLPSDRFSAERTGGSVSTLTIQRTQQEDSAVYLCASSLIRGYWETQYFGPGTRLLVL.

The rearrangement links TRBV5-1 to TRBJ2-2; TRBD1 matches at 7 bases. The CDR3 runs to 14 residues. Per the germline V gene, CDR1 is SGHRS and CDR2 is YFSETQ. V was clipped by 4 bases and J by 2 bases; unmatched bases: 2. CDR3: CASSRDRNTGELFF. The CDR3 DNA sequence: TGCGCCAGCAGCCGGGACAGAAACACCGGGGAGCTGTTTTTT.

This clone showed up just a few times. This sequence joins TRBV9 and TRBJ2-3; D not certain. The CDR3 totals 15 residues. Germline lookup yields CDR1 SGDLS and CDR2 YYNGEE. V gave up 2 bases and J gave up 2 bases, with 12 bases separating them. CDR3 sequence reads: CASSVLVQFTDTQYF. CDR3 sequence (DNA): TGTGCCAGCAGCGTCCTAGTTCAATTCACAGATACGCAGTATTTT.

This sequence joins TRBV5-1 and TRBJ1-1, with D tentatively TRBD1 (5 bases). Germline V gives CDR1 SGHRS, CDR2 YFSETQ. The CDR3 is 16 amino acids. V gave up 1 base and J gave up 0 bases, with 13 bases separating them. The CDR3 reads CASSLTGSIMNTEAFF. Written as DNA, the CDR3 is TGCGCCAGCAGCTTGACAGGTTCAATCATGAACACTGAAGCTTTCTTT.

The chain has TRBV6-5 and TRBJ1-1; TRBD1 matches 9 bases. V lost 5 bases and J lost 5; bases outside the gene matches: 9. There are 15 residues in the CDR3. The germline V gene has CDR1 MNHEY and CDR2 SVGAGI. In DNA form, the CDR3 reads TGTGCCAGCAGTAACGCACAGGGGGCGAGTACTGAAGCTTTCTTT. Its protein is CASSNAQGASTEAFF.

The V gene is TRBV6-6, the J gene TRBJ2-7, with 8 nucleotides matching TRBD2. The CDR3 spans 15 residues. Trimming cost V 8 bases and J 2 bases; bases outside gene matches: 11. CDR1 and CDR2 from the germline V gene are MNHNY and SVGAGI (reference sequence). The CDR3 loop is CASALPTSEPYEQYF. Here the CDR3 DNA reads TGTGCCAGCGCTCTACCGACTAGCGAACCCTACGAGCAGTACTTC.

V gene TRBV10-3 combines with J gene TRBJ1-3; D uncertain. The germline V gene has CDR1 ENHRY and CDR2 SYGVKD. V lost 3 bases and J 2 bases, leaving 11 bases between the germline ends. The CDR3 loop spans 15 amino acids. In nucleotides, the CDR3 is TGTGCCATCAGTGAAGACACGGCCCCTGGAAACACCATATATTTT. This encodes CAISEDTAPGNTIYF.

This clone was observed many times. V is TRBV12-2 and J is TRBJ2-7; the table names TRBD1, a call not compared with the DNA. TRBV12-2 is a pseudogene. The CDR3 loop spans 15 amino acids. The CDR3 is CASRAMDRASYEQYF. As DNA, the CDR3 is TGTGCAAGTCGCGCCATGGACAGGGCGAGCTACGAGCAGTACTTC.

This rearrangement joins TRBV5-1 to TRBJ2-7, with 8 positions matching TRBD1. CDR1 is SGHRS, CDR2 YFSETQ, per germline. J gave up 5 bases and V 5 bases, and 12 bases lay outside the gene matches. The CDR3 consists of 15 residues. CDR3 loop: CASSQKTGGPNEQYF. The CDR3 DNA reads as TGCGCCAGCAGTCAAAAAACAGGGGGACCAAACGAGCAGTACTTC.

This chain links TRBV15 with TRBJ2-7, with 7 bases identical to TRBD1. The J segment lost 3 bases and the V segment lost 3 bases, leaving 5 bases of the junction unmatched. This CDR3 comprises 14 residues. Germline CDR1 and CDR2: LNHNV and YYDKDF (reference sequence). The CDR3: CATSSRDRGYEQYF. DNA of the CDR3: TGTGCCACCAGCAGCCGGGACAGAGGCTACGAGCAGTACTTC.

Worth noting for this clone: One end of the junction does not line up with germline, which may come from a read error. The chain uses TRBV11-3 and TRBJ2-1; 7 bases match TRBD2. CDR3 size: 14 residues. From germline, CDR1 is SGHNT and CDR2 YENEEA. The CDR3 DNA reads TGTGCCAGCAGATCCCAGACTAGCTACTATGAGCAGTTCTTC. Its protein is CASRSQTSYYEQFF.

V and J are TRBV9 and TRBJ1-1; tentatively, D is TRBD1 (5 bases). In germline, CDR1 is SGDLS, CDR2 YYNGEE. The CDR3 runs to 15 residues. Deletions cut 0 bases from V and 9 bases from J, with 18 bases between. CDR3 sequence: CASSVEQAGNLKAFF. In DNA, the CDR3 is TGTGCCAGCAGCGTAGAGCAGGCAGGGAACCTCAAAGCTTTCTTT.

This chain links TRBV20-1 with TRBJ1-4; the D gene is possibly TRBD1 (5 bases). This CDR3 spans 14 amino acids. V dropped 3 bases and J dropped 4 bases, with 12 bases sitting between them. The V gene's germline CDR1 is DFQATT and CDR2 SNEGSKA (reference sequence). The CDR3 loop reads CSASMTAFNEKLFF. CDR3 DNA: TGCAGTGCTAGTATGACAGCCTTTAATGAAAAACTGTTTTTT.

The rearrangement uses TRBV2 and TRBJ2-5, with 8 bases matching TRBD1. In germline, CDR1 is SNHLY, CDR2 FYNNEI. The CDR3 covers 15 residues. The V and J ends lost 10 bases and 4 bases, in that order; junction bases with no gene match: 14. Written as DNA, the CDR3 is TGTGCCACCAAGACAAACAGGGGGAGTAGAGAGACCCAGTACTTC. Amino acid sequence: CATKTNRGSRETQYF.

The chain couples TRBV6-4 to TRBJ2-1; tentatively, D is TRBD2 (6 bases). The CDR3 is made up of 18 amino acids. Trimming took off 0 bases at V and 12 bases at J, with 27 bases between the two ends. Looked up from germline, CDR1 is MRHNA and CDR2 is SNTAGT. The CDR3 is CASSDSFLPGLGCLRQFF. CDR3 bases: TGTGCCAGCAGTGACTCGTTCCTTCCGGGACTGGGGTGTCTTCGGCAGTTCTTC.